Below are 14 T cell receptor beta chains sequenced from a single sample in a study of blood T cell repertoires in COVID-19. Clones were read by immunoSEQ multiplex PCR, and TCRdb kept only the in-frame ones, dropping some. Of around 220,000 clones in the sample, 82% were seen once. Input material: peripheral blood. The source is an elderly woman with COVID-19, enrolled during active disease.

The CDR3 DNA reads as TGTGCCACCGCGGTCCCTGGCAGCAATCAGCCCCAGCATTTT. Translated: CATAVPGSNQPQHF. The rearrangement uses TRBV18 and TRBJ1-5; D is unclear. CDR3 length equals 14 residues. V was pared by 10 bases and J by 1 base, with 14 bases between. Germline assignment: CDR1 KGHSH and CDR2 LQKENI.

This clone appeared a single time. The rearrangement joins TRBV15 to TRBJ2-5; TRBD2 is a possible D gene (5 bases). The V and J ends lost 6 bases and 4 bases respectively, with 15 bases between them. CDR3 length: 14 amino acids. Germline V gives CDR1 LNHNV, CDR2 YYDKDF (reference sequence). The CDR3 DNA is TGTGCCACCAGTAGGTCGGGAACGAGAGAGACCCAGTACTTC. It translates to CATSRSGTRETQYF.

V and J are TRBV18 and TRBJ1-5; TRBD1 is a possible D gene (5 bases). This CDR3 is built from 14 residues. V was pared by 6 bases and J by 6 bases, with 15 bases between. Germline CDR1 KGHSH, CDR2 LQKENI. CDR3 residues: CASSATREGQPQHF. CDR3 sequence (DNA): TGTGCCAGCTCTGCCACCAGGGAGGGTCAGCCCCAGCATTTT. The full variable domain, rest sourced from reference TRBV18 and TRBJ1-5, is NAGVMQNPRHLVRRRGQEARLRCSPMKGHSHVYWYRQLPEEGLKFMVYLQKENIIDESGMPKERFSAEFPKEGPSILRIQQVVRGDSAAYFCASSATREGQPQHFGDGTRLSIL.

The chain employs TRBV10-2 and TRBJ1-1; D is perhaps TRBD1 (6 bases). There are 13 residues in the CDR3. V was trimmed by 8 bases and J by 4 bases, leaving 14 bases between them. Germline V gives CDR1 WSHSY, CDR2 SAAADI. The CDR3 reads CASRGGGSTEAFF. Written as DNA, the CDR3 is TGCGCCAGCCGTGGAGGGGGATCCACTGAAGCTTTCTTT.

J is TRBJ2-1 and V is TRBV2, with 12 bases identical to TRBD2. The germline gives CDR1 SNHLY, CDR2 FYNNEI. The V gene end was trimmed by 3 bases and the J gene end by 7 bases; junction bases not matched to a gene: 4. The CDR3 is 15 residues long. The CDR3 DNA follows: TGTGCCAGCAGTGACCGGCTAGCGGGAGGGAATGAGCAGTTCTTC. Its translation is CASSDRLAGGNEQFF.

The gene calls are TRBV5-6 and TRBJ1-4; a weak D match, TRBD1 (5 bases). Germline V gene lookup returns CDR1 SGHDT and CDR2 YYEEEE. Trimming took off 4 bases at V and 7 bases at J, with 14 bases between the two ends. There are 14 residues in the CDR3. The CDR3 loop reads CASSTDAGGEKLFF. The CDR3 nucleotides read TGTGCCAGCAGCACTGACGCCGGGGGTGAAAAACTGTTTTTT.

V and J are TRBV25-1 and TRBJ1-1; 9 bases agree with TRBD1. Trimming removed 7 bases from V and 10 bases from J; junction bases left unmatched: 7. Germline CDR1 MGHDK, CDR2 SYGVNS. CDR3 size: 12 residues. CDR3 loop: CASMGTGQAAFF. Here the CDR3 DNA reads TGTGCCAGCATGGGGACAGGGCAAGCAGCTTTCTTT.

J is TRBJ2-5 and V is TRBV25-1, with 8 positions matching TRBD1. Germline V gives CDR1 MGHDK, CDR2 SYGVNS. Trimming took 2 bases from V and 7 from J; bases not matched to a gene: 3. The length of the CDR3 is 13 residues. The CDR3 region has the DNA TGTGCCAGCAGTGAACAGGGGGCCGCGACCCAGTACTTC. Translating gives CASSEQGAATQYF. The complete variable domain, with remaining parts taken from reference TRBV25-1 and TRBJ2-5, reads EADIYQTPRYLVIGTGKKITLECSQTMGHDKMYWYQQDPGMELHLIHYSYGVNSTEKGDLSSESTVSRIRTEHFPLTLESARPSHTSQYLCASSEQGAATQYFGPGTRLLVL.

Points on this clone: Other DNA sequences from this sample encode an identical CDR3 as well. The V and J genes are TRBV5-1 and TRBJ2-3; the D is unclear. The CDR3 sequence is 12 residues long. Germline V gene sequence: CDR1 SGHRS, CDR2 YFSETQ. Trimming pared 1 base from V and 4 bases from J, leaving 4 bases between. This CDR3 is CASSLIADTQYF. In DNA, the CDR3 is TGCGCCAGCAGCTTGATCGCAGATACGCAGTATTTT. The full variable domain, in which reference TRBV5-1 and TRBJ2-3 provide the parts outside the CDR3, is KAGVTQTPRYLIKTRGQQVTLSCSPISGHRSVSWYQQTPGQGLQFLFEYFSETQRNKGNFPGRFSGRQFSNSRSEMNVSTLELGDSALYLCASSLIADTQYFGPGTRLTVL.

The V gene is TRBV10-2, the J gene TRBJ2-3; D uncertain. V lost 0 bases and J lost 3, with 7 bases in between. Germline V gene lookup returns CDR1 WSHSY and CDR2 SAAADI. This CDR3 has 14 residues. The CDR3 sequence is CASSESKATDTQYF. DNA for the CDR3: TGCGCCAGCAGTGAGTCGAAAGCTACAGATACGCAGTATTTT.

V is TRBV9 and J is TRBJ2-2, with D maybe TRBD1 (6 bases). CDR3 length equals 12 residues. V was cut by 9 bases and J by 5 bases, with 11 bases left in between. Germline values: CDR1 SGDLS, CDR2 YYNGEE. This CDR3 is CATQGRTGELFF. In DNA form, the CDR3 reads TGTGCCACCCAGGGGAGAACCGGGGAGCTGTTTTTT.

This chain connects TRBV18 to TRBJ1-2; D gene uncertain. Per the germline V gene, CDR1 is KGHSH and CDR2 is LQKENI. The CDR3 is 16 residues long. The V end was cut by 4 bases, the J end by 2 bases, with 17 bases between. The DNA for the CDR3 is TGTGCCAGCTCACAAAACATCGGGAAGATCAACTATGGCTACACCTTC. Translating gives CASSQNIGKINYGYTF.

This clone was observed a few times. The rearrangement joins TRBV9 to TRBJ1-6; D is unclear. The V end lost 4 bases, the J end lost 8 bases, and 10 bases lay between the germline ends. The V gene's germline CDR1 is SGDLS and CDR2 YYNGEE. This CDR3 spans 13 amino acids. The CDR3 sequence: CASSLNIDSPLHF. The DNA for the CDR3 is TGTGCCAGCAGCTTAAATATAGATTCACCCCTCCACTTT.

In nucleotides, the CDR3 is TGTGCCAGCAGCCATGGCAGTAAGAACACTGAAGCTTTCTTT. Amino acids: CASSHGSKNTEAFF. The rearrangement links TRBV3-1 (or the pseudogene TRBV3-2) to TRBJ1-1; no clear D. Germline CDR1 LGHDT, CDR2 YNNKEL (reference sequence). Trimming pared 3 bases from V and 1 base from J, leaving 9 bases between. The CDR3 has 14 residues.